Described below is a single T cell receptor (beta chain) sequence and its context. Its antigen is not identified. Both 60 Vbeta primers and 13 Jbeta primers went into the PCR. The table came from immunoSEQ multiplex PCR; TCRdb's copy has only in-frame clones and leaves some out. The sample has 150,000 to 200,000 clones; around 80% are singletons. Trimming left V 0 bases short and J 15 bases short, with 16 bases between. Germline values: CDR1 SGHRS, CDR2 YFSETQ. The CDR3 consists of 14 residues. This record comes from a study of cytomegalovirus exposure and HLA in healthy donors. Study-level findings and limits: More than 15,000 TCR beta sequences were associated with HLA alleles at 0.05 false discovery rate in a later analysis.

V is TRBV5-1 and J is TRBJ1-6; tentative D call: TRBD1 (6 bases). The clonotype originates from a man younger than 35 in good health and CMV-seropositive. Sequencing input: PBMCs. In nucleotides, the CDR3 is TGCGCCAGCAGCTTGGACAGGGCCCTCGGAGACCTCCACTTT. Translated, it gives CASSLDRALGDLHF.